This T cell receptor beta chain originates from a study of OX40 agonist ivuxolimab in advanced cancers. Study information: The study treated patients with ivuxolimab, an agonistic anti-OX40 (CD134) antibody. A mean age of around 66 years, range roughly 20 to 90, was recorded, and more than 80% were male. General study points: Clonal expansion by week 6 occurred in CD4+ and CD8+ blood T cells (at 0.1 to 3.0 mg/kg).

As for this clone: What it binds is not known.

Germline CDR1 reads SGHAT; CDR2 reads FQNNGV. V was trimmed by 5 bases and J by 0 bases, leaving 7 bases between them. The CDR3 loop spans 13 amino acids. Repertoires were generated with immunoSEQ multiplex PCR, while TCRdb's copy carries only in-frame clones and drops some. The table shows about 73,000 clones, with around 89% occurring only once. The sample consisted of CD4+ or CD8+ T cells sorted from blood, taken in a trial of the OX40 agonist ivuxolimab. This chain joins TRBV11-2 and TRBJ1-1, with D uncertain. The sequence came from an adult with an advanced solid tumor such as melanoma, head and neck, liver or kidney cancer. DNA for the CDR3: TGTGCCAGCAGCCATGGACTGAACACTGAAGCTTTCTTT. Its translation is CASSHGLNTEAFF.